The 4 T cell receptor beta chains listed next were all sequenced from one sample in a study of identical twins. Via MiXCR, TCRdb re-called the 5' RACE reads, giving one row per CDR3 protein. Here the sample spans roughly 220,000 distinct CDR3 sequences, 6.5% being singletons. The same sample was also studied in work on T cells expressing NK-cell markers.

Sequences were obtained from CD8+ T cells sorted from blood. These receptor sequences come from a woman aged 18-29 years in good health.

This clonotype was counted only a few times. The J gene is TRBJ2-1, the V gene TRBV9; a possible D gene is TRBD2 (5 bases). CDR1 and CDR2 from the germline V gene are SGDLS and YYNGEE. CDR3 length: 16 residues. Trimming left V 0 bases short and J 4 bases short, with 14 bases between. CDR3 sequence (DNA): TGTGCCAGCAGCGTAGTTGAGAAAGCGGTTTACAATGAGCAGTTCTTC. Its protein product is CASSVVEKAVYNEQFF.

The chain uses TRBV20-1 and TRBJ1-3; D not certain. The V end was cut by 0 bases, the J end by 0 bases, with 15 bases between. The CDR3 is 17 amino acids. Germline CDR1 DFQATT, CDR2 SNEGSKA (reference sequence). The CDR3 DNA is TGCAGTGCTAGAGATCCGGCGGGAGTCGACTCTGGAAACACCATATATTTT. Amino acid sequence: CSARDPAGVDSGNTIYF.

At least ten counts were recorded for this clonotype. This rearrangement joins TRBV12-3 or TRBV12-4 to TRBJ2-7, with 7 bases that match TRBD2. The CDR3 sequence is 15 residues long. The V gene end was trimmed by 8 bases and the J gene end by 2 bases; junction bases not matched to a gene: 12. The CDR3 loop is CASSIKGGSPYEQYF. CDR3 DNA: TGTGCCAGCTCCATAAAGGGCGGGAGCCCCTACGAGCAGTACTTC.

This clonotype occurred many times. V is TRBV20-1 and J is TRBJ2-1; 9 bases are shared with TRBD2. Germline-derived CDR1 and CDR2 are DFQATT and SNEGSKA (reference sequence). The CDR3 runs to 12 residues. V lost 5 bases to trimming and J lost 10 bases; unmatched junction nucleotides: 6. This CDR3 reads CSAPPTSGEQFF. The CDR3 nucleotides read TGCAGTGCTCCGCCCACTAGCGGGGAGCAGTTCTTC.